This T cell receptor beta chain was recorded in a study of blood T cell repertoires in COVID-19. Only in-frame clones appear in the TCRdb table, and some are missing; sequencing was by immunoSEQ multiplex PCR. The data show about 77,000 clones, approximately 80% seen once. The germline CDR1 and CDR2 sequences are LGHDT and YNNKEL (reference sequence). The CDR3 contains 17 residues. Unmatched junction bases numbered 6, after V lost 3 bases and J lost 2 bases. The clonotype was recovered from a woman aged 70-85 years with acute or convalescent COVID-19. The specimen was peripheral blood. V and J are TRBV3-1 (or the pseudogene TRBV3-2) and TRBJ2-2; 10 bases fit TRBD2. The CDR3 loop reads CASSQLAGGRNTGELFF. The CDR3, as DNA: TGTGCCAGCAGCCAGTTAGCGGGGGGACGTAACACCGGGGAGCTGTTTTTT.